These 11 T cell receptor beta chains originate from one sample sequenced in a study of cytomegalovirus exposure and HLA in healthy donors. Researchers ran the PCR with 60 Vbeta and 13 Jbeta primers. Profiled with immunoSEQ multiplex PCR; TCRdb holds only in-frame clones, not every one. The sample has 110,000 or so clones, about 68% seen once. Sequenced material: PBMCs. All receptors derive from a woman aged 40 to 49 in good health and CMV-seropositive.

V usage is TRBV4-1 and J usage is TRBJ2-5, with 14 bases lining up with TRBD2. The CDR3 runs to 16 residues. Germline V gives CDR1 MGHRA, CDR2 YSYEKL. The V and J ends lost 2 bases and 3 bases, in that order; junction bases with no gene match: 2. DNA for the CDR3: TGCGCCAGCAGCCAACGACTAGCGGGGGGGAAAGAGACCCAGTACTTC. Its translation: CASSQRLAGGKETQYF.

The chain links TRBV19 to TRBJ2-4, with TRBD1 matching over 7 bases. V was clipped by 6 bases and J by 0 bases; unmatched bases: 5. The CDR3 runs 15 residues. The germline CDR1 and CDR2 sequences are LNHDA and SQIVND (reference sequence). The CDR3: CASSITGVAKNIQYF. As DNA, the CDR3 is TGTGCCAGTAGCATAACAGGGGTAGCCAAAAACATTCAGTACTTC.

V and J are TRBV15 and TRBJ1-2; D not resolved. V lost 0 bases to trimming and J lost 8 bases, with 10 bases between them. From germline, CDR1 is LNHNV and CDR2 YYDKDF (reference sequence). The CDR3 contains 13 residues. In DNA form, the CDR3 reads TGTGCCACCAGCAGAGATCATACTAGCGGCTACACCTTC. Amino acid sequence: CATSRDHTSGYTF. Complete variable domain (other parts from reference TRBV15 and TRBJ1-2): DAMVIQNPRYQVTQFGKPVTLSCSQTLNHNVMYWYQQKSSQAPKLLFHYYDKDFNNEADTPDNFQSRRPNTSFCFLDIRSPGLGDTAMYLCATSRDHTSGYTFGSGTRLTVV.

This clone has just one count. This chain uses TRBV12-1 with TRBJ2-1; TRBD1 is taken as the D call from the table, unchecked against the DNA. TRBV12-1 is noted as a pseudogene. The CDR3 has 16 residues. CDR3 loop: CASTPLGDSLYNEQFF. The CDR3 nucleotides are TGTGCCAGCACCCCCTTGGGGGACAGCCTATACAATGAGCAGTTCTTC.

V is TRBV27 and J is TRBJ2-7; 9 nucleotides align to TRBD1. V dropped 2 bases and J dropped 3; count of bases not matched to a gene: 2. CDR1 is MNHEY, CDR2 SMNVEV, per germline (reference sequence). The CDR3 covers 14 residues. The DNA for the CDR3 is TGTGCCAGCAGTTTAGGGACAGGGAACTACGAGCAGTACTTC. Protein sequence: CASSLGTGNYEQYF.

V and J are TRBV18 and TRBJ2-3, with 9 bases matching TRBD1. The CDR3 consists of 15 residues. Losses at the gene ends were 3 bases for V and 3 bases for J; bases not matched to a gene: 4. Germline CDR1 is KGHSH and CDR2 is LQKENI. The CDR3 is CASSPTGGGTDTQYF. The CDR3 coding sequence is TGTGCCAGCTCACCGACAGGGGGAGGGACAGATACGCAGTATTTT. Full variable domain (remainder filled in from reference TRBV18 and TRBJ2-3): NAGVMQNPRHLVRRRGQEARLRCSPMKGHSHVYWYRQLPEEGLKFMVYLQKENIIDESGMPKERFSAEFPKEGPSILRIQQVVRGDSAAYFCASSPTGGGTDTQYFGPGTRLTVL.

CDR3 in amino acids: CAWSSGTGGDEQYF. As DNA, the CDR3 is TGTGCCTGGAGTTCCGGGACAGGGGGCGACGAGCAGTACTTC. The chain has TRBV30 and TRBJ2-5; TRBD1 aligns across 12 bases. Near its end, the DNA agrees better with TRBJ2-7, so the J call may be wrong. The CDR3 has 14 amino acids. CDR1 is GTSNPN and CDR2 is SVGIG in the germline V gene (reference sequence).

This clone has a handful of counts. This chain uses TRBV7-2 with TRBJ2-7, with D perhaps matching TRBD2 (5 bases). Trimming removed 2 bases at V and 1 base at J, with 15 bases between. CDR3 length: 16 residues. The germline CDR1 and CDR2 sequences are SGHTA and FQGNSA. The CDR3 DNA sequence: TGTGCCAGCAGCTTACCGCGGCGAGGAGGATCCTACGAGCAGTACTTC. This encodes CASSLPRRGGSYEQYF.

V and J are TRBV4-1 and TRBJ2-3; tentatively, D is TRBD1 (6 bases). The CDR3 sequence is 17 residues long. Trimming took 3 bases from V and 3 from J, leaving 19 bases between them. Germline loops: CDR1 MGHRA, CDR2 YSYEKL. In nucleotides, the CDR3 is TGCGCCAGCAGCCACCAACAGGGAATCCTAGGTACAGATACGCAGTATTTT. Translated: CASSHQQGILGTDTQYF.

The V gene is TRBV2, the J gene TRBJ2-2, with D perhaps matching TRBD2 (5 bases). CDR1 and CDR2 from the germline V gene are SNHLY and FYNNEI. With 6 bases removed from V and 5 bases from J, the gap between germline ends came to 10 bases. The CDR3 consists of 13 residues. DNA of the CDR3: TGTGCCAGCAGGCCCGACTATACCGGGGAGCTGTTTTTT. It codes for CASRPDYTGELFF.

The chain employs TRBV28 and TRBJ1-2; TRBD1 agrees at 7 bases. V was clipped by 5 bases and J by 7 bases; unmatched bases: 13. The CDR3 sequence is 15 residues long. The germline V gene has CDR1 MDHEN and CDR2 SYDVKM. The CDR3, as DNA: TGTGCCAGCAGTAAATTGGCGCACAGGGGACGTGGCTACACCTTC. Protein product: CASSKLAHRGRGYTF.